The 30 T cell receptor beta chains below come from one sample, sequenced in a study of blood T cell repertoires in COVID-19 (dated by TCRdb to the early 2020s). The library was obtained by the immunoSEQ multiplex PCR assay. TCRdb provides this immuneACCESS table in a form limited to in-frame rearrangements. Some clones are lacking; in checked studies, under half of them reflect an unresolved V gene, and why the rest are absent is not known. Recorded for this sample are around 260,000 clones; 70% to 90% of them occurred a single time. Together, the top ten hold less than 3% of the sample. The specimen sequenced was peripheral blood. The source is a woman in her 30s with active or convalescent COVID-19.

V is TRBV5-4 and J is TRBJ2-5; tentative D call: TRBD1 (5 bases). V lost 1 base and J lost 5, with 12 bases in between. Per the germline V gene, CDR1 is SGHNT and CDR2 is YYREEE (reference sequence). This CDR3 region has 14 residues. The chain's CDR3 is CASSLKGAPETQYF. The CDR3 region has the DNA TGTGCCAGCAGCTTGAAAGGGGCCCCGGAGACCCAGTACTTC.

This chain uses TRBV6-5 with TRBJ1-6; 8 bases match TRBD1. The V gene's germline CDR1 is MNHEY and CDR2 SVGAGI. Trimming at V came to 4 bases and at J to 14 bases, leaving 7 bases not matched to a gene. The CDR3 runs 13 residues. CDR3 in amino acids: CASSSRTGRTLHF. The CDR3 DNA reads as TGTGCCAGCAGTTCTCGGACAGGGAGGACCCTCCACTTT.

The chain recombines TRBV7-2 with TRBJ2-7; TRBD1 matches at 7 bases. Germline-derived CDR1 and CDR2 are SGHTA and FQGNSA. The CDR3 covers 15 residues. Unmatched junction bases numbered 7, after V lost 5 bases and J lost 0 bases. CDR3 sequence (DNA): TGTGCCAGCAGCGCTCCGGGACAGATCTCCTACGAGCAGTACTTC. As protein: CASSAPGQISYEQYF.

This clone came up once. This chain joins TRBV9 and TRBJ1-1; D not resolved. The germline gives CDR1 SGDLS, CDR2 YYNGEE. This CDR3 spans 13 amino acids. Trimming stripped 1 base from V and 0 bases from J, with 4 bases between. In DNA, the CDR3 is TGTGCCAGCAGCGTACTAGTGAACACTGAAGCTTTCTTT. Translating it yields CASSVLVNTEAFF.

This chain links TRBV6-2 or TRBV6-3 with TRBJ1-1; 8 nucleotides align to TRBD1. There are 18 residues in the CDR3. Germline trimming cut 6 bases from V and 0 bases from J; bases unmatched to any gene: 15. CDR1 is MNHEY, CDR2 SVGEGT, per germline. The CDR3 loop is CASSPVYGQGVMNTEAFF. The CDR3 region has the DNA TGTGCCAGCAGCCCTGTATACGGACAGGGCGTCATGAACACTGAAGCTTTCTTT.

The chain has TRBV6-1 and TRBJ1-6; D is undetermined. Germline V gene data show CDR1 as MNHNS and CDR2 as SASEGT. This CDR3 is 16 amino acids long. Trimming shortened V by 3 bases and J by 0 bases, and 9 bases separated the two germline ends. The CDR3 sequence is CASSETGSSYNSPLHF. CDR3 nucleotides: TGTGCCAGCAGTGAGACGGGGAGCTCCTATAATTCACCCCTCCACTTT.

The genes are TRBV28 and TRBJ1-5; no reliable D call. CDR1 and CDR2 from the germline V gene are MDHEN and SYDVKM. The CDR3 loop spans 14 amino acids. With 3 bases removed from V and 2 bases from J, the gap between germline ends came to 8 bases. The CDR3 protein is CASSFLSGNQPQHF. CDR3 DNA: TGTGCCAGCAGTTTTTTATCTGGCAATCAGCCCCAGCATTTT.

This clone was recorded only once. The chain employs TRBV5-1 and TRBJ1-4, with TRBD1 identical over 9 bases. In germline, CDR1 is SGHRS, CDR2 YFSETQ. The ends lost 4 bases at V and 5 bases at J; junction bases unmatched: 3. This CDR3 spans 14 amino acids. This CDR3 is CASSPGQGNEKLFF. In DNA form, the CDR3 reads TGCGCCAGCAGCCCGGGACAGGGAAATGAAAAACTGTTTTTT. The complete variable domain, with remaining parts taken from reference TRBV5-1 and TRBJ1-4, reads KAGVTQTPRYLIKTRGQQVTLSCSPISGHRSVSWYQQTPGQGLQFLFEYFSETQRNKGNFPGRFSGRQFSNSRSEMNVSTLELGDSALYLCASSPGQGNEKLFFGSGTQLSVL.

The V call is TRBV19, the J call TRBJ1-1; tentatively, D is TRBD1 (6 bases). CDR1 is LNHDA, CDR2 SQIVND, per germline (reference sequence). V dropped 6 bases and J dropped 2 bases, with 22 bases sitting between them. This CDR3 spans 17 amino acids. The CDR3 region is CASRPFQGPRINTEAFF. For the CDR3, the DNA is TGTGCCAGTAGACCCTTCCAGGGGCCCCGGATCAACACTGAAGCTTTCTTT.

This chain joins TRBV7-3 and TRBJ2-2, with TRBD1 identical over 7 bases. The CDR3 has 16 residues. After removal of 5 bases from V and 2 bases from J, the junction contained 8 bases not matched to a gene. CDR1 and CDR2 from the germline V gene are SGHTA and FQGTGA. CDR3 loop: CASSRTRQGNTGELFF. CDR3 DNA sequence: TGTGCCAGCAGCCGAACCAGACAGGGAAACACCGGGGAGCTGTTTTTT.

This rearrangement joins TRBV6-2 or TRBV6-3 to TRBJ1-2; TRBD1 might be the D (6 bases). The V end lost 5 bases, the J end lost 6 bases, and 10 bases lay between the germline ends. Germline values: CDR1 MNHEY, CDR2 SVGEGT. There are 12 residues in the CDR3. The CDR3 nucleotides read TGTGCCAGCAGTCGGACAGCGGATGGCTACACCTTC. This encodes CASSRTADGYTF.

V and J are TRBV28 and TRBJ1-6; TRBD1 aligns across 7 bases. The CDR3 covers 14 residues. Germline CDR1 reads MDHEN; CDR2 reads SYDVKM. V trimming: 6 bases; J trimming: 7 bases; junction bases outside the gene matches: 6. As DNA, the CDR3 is TGTGCCAGCAGGGCCGGGACAGTGAATTCACCCCTCCACTTT. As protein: CASRAGTVNSPLHF. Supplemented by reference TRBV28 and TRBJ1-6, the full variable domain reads DVKVTQSSRYLVKRTGEKVFLECVQDMDHENMFWYRQDPGLGLRLIYFSYDVKMKEKGDIPEGYSVSREKKERFSLILESASTNQTSMYLCASRAGTVNSPLHFGNGTRLTVT.

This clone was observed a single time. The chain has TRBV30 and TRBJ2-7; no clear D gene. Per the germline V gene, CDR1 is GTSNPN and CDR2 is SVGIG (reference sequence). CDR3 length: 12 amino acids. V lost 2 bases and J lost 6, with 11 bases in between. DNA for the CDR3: TGTGCCTGGAGTCTCCTCCCGGGCGAGCAGTACTTC. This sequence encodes CAWSLLPGEQYF.

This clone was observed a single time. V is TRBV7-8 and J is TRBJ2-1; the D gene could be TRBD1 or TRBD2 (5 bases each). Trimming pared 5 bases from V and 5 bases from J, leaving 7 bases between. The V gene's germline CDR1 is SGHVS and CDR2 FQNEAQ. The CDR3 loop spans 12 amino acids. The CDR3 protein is CASSRGDNEQFF. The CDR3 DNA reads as TGTGCCAGCAGCCGGGGCGACAATGAGCAGTTCTTC.

CDR3 DNA sequence: TGCAGCGTTGAAGGTGGGGGCCTAGGTGCAGATACGCAGTATTTT. Amino acids: CSVEGGGLGADTQYF. The chain is built from TRBV29-1 and TRBJ2-3; the D gene is possibly TRBD1 (6 bases). With 1 base removed from V and 4 bases from J, the gap between germline ends came to 15 bases. CDR1 SQVTM and CDR2 ANQGSEA come from the germline V gene. The CDR3 length is 15 residues.

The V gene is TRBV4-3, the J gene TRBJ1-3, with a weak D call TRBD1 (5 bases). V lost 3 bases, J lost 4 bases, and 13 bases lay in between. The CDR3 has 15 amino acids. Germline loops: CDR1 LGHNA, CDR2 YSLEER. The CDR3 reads CASSQFAGNGNTIYF. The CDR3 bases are TGCGCCAGCAGCCAGTTCGCAGGGAACGGAAACACCATATATTTT.

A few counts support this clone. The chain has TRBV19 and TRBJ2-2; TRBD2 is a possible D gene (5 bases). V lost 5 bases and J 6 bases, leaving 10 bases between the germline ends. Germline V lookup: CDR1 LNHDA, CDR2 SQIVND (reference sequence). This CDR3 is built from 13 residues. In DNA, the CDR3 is TGTGCCAGTAGTGACCTAGCTTCCGGGGAGCTGTTTTTT. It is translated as CASSDLASGELFF.

CDR3 in amino acids: CASSTGLGESGRSDGYTF. In nucleotides, the CDR3 is TGTGCCAGTAGTACAGGGTTAGGAGAGTCGGGGAGGTCGGATGGCTACACCTTC. V and J are TRBV19 and TRBJ1-2; the D gene is possibly TRBD1 (5 bases). The V and J ends lost 4 bases and 6 bases respectively, with 27 bases between them. In germline, CDR1 is LNHDA, CDR2 SQIVND (reference sequence). The CDR3 consists of 18 residues. Using reference TRBV19 and TRBJ1-2 for the parts outside the CDR3, the full variable domain is DGGITQSPKYLFRKEGQNVTLSCEQNLNHDAMYWYRQDPGQGLRLIYYSQIVNDFQKGDIAEGYSVSREKKESFPLTVTSAQKNPTAFYLCASSTGLGESGRSDGYTFGSGTRLTVV.

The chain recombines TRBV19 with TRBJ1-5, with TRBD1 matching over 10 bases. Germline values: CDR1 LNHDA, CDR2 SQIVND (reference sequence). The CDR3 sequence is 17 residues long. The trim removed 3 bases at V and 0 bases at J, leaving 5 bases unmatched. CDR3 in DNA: TGTGCCAGTAGTATTGACAGGGGGCGGACTAGCAATCAGCCCCAGCATTTT. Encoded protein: CASSIDRGRTSNQPQHF. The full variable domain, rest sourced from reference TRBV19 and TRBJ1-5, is DGGITQSPKYLFRKEGQNVTLSCEQNLNHDAMYWYRQDPGQGLRLIYYSQIVNDFQKGDIAEGYSVSREKKESFPLTVTSAQKNPTAFYLCASSIDRGRTSNQPQHFGDGTRLSIL.

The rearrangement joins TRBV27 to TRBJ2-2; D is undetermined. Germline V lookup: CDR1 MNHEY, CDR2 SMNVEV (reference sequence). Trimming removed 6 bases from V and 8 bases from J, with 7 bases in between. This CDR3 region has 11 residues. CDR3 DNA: TGTGCCAGCAGGATGAGGGGGGAGCTGTTTTTT. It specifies CASRMRGELFF.

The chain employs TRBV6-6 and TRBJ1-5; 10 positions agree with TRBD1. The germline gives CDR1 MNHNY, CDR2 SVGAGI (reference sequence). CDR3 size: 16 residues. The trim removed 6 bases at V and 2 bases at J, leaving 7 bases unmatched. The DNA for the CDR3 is TGTGCCAGCAGACCGACAGGGGGCAGGGGCAATCAGCCCCAGCATTTT. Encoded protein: CASRPTGGRGNQPQHF.

The CDR3 sequence is CASSLGGGPPGYEQYF. The CDR3 nucleotides read TGTGCCAGCAGCTTGGGAGGGGGACCCCCTGGCTACGAGCAGTACTTC. The rearrangement uses TRBV5-4 and TRBJ2-7, with D perhaps matching TRBD1 (6 bases). The V end lost 0 bases, the J end lost 3 bases, and 16 bases lay between the germline ends. Germline V gives CDR1 SGHNT, CDR2 YYREEE (reference sequence). CDR3 size: 16 residues.

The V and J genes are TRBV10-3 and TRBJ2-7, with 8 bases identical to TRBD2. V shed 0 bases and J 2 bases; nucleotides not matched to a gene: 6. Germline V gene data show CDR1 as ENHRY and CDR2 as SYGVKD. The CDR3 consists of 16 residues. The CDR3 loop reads CAISESGRGVPYEQYF. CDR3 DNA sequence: TGTGCCATCAGTGAGTCGGGGCGGGGGGTCCCCTACGAGCAGTACTTC.

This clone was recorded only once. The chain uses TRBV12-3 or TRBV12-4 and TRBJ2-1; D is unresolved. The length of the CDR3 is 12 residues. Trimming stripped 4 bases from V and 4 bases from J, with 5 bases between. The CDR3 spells CASSYRYNEQFF. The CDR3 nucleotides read TGTGCCAGCAGTTACAGATACAATGAGCAGTTCTTC.

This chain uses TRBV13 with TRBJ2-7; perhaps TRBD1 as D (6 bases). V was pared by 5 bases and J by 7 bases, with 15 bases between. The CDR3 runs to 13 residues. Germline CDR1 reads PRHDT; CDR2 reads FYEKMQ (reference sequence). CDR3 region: CASSPHRVGEQYF. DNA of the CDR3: TGTGCCAGCAGCCCTCACAGGGTGGGGGAGCAGTACTTC.

Here the CDR3 DNA reads TGTGCCAGCACCCTACAGAGACAGAACACTGAAGCTTTCTTT. Encoded protein: CASTLQRQNTEAFF. The V and J genes are TRBV7-8 and TRBJ1-1; D is uncertain. The CDR3 has 14 residues. V lost 7 bases and J 1 base, leaving 13 bases between the germline ends. Germline CDR1 is SGHVS and CDR2 is FQNEAQ.

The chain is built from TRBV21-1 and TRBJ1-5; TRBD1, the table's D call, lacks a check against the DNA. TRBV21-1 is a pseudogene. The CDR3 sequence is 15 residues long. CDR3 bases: TGTGCCAGCAGCAAAGCGAGGACAAGCAATCAGCCCCAGCATTTT. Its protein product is CASSKARTSNQPQHF.

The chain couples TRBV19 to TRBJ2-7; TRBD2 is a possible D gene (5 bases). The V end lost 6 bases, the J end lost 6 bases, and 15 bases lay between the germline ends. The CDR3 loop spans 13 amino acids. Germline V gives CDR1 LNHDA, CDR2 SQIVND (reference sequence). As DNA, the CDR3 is TGTGCCAGTAGACCTCCCAACGGGGTCGAGCAGTACTTC. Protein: CASRPPNGVEQYF.

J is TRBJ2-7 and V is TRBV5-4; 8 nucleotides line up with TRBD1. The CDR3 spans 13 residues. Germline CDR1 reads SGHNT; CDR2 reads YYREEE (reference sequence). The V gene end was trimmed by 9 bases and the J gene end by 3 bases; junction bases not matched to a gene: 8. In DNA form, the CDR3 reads TGTGCCACCCAAGCCGGACAGGGCTACGAGCAGTACTTC. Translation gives CATQAGQGYEQYF. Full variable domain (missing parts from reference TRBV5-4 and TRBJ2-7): ETGVTQSPTHLIKTRGQQVTLRCSSQSGHNTVSWYQQALGQGPQFIFQYYREEENGRGNFPPRFSGLQFPNYSSELNVNALELDDSALYLCATQAGQGYEQYFGPGTRLTVT.

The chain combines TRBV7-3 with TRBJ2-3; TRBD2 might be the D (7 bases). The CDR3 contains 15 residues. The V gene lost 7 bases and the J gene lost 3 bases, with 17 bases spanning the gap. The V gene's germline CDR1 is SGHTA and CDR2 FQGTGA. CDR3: CASTLRGGRTDTQYF. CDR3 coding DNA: TGTGCCAGCACCCTTAGGGGGGGGCGGACAGATACGCAGTATTTT. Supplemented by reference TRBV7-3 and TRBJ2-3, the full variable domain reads GAGVSQTPSNKVTEKGKYVELRCDPISGHTALYWYRQSLGQGPEFLIYFQGTGAADDSGLPNDRFFAVRPEGSVSTLKIQRTERGDSAVYLCASTLRGGRTDTQYFGPGTRLTVL.